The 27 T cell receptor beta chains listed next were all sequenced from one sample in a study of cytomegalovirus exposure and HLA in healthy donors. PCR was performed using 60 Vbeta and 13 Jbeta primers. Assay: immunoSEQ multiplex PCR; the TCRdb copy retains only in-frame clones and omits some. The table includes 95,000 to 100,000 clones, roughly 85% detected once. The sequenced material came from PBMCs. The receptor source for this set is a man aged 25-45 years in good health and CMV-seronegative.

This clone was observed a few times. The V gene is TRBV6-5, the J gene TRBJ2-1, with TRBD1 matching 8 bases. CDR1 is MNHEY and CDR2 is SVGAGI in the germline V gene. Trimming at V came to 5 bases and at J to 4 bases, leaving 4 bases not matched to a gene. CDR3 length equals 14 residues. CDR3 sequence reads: CASSPTGDYNEQFF. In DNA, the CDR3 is TGTGCCAGCAGTCCGACAGGGGATTACAATGAGCAGTTCTTC.

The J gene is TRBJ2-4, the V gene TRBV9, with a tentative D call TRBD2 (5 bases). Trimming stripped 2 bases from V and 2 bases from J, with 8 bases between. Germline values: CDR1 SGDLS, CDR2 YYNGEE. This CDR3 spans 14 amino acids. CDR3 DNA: TGTGCCAGCAGCGTCGGGAACTCCAAAAACATTCAGTACTTC. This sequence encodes CASSVGNSKNIQYF. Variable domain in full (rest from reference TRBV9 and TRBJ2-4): DSGVTQTPKHLITATGQRVTLRCSPRSGDLSVYWYQQSLDQGLQFLIQYYNGEERAKGNILERFSAQQFPDLHSELNLSSLELGDSALYFCASSVGNSKNIQYFGAGTRLSVL.

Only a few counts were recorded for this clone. Here the CDR3 DNA reads TGTGCCAGCAGGGGGGACAGGGGCCACGAGCAGTACTTC. Translating gives CASRGDRGHEQYF. The gene calls are TRBV6-1 and TRBJ2-7; 10 nucleotides agree with TRBD1. Unmatched junction bases numbered 4, after V lost 6 bases and J lost 5 bases. The V gene's germline CDR1 is MNHNS and CDR2 SASEGT. This CDR3 has 13 amino acids.

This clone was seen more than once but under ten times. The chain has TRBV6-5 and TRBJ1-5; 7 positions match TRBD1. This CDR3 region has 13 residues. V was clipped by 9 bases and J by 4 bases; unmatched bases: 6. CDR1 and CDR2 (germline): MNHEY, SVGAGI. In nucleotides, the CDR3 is TGTGCCAGTTCGAGGGGGCTGAATCAGCCCCAGCATTTT. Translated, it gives CASSRGLNQPQHF.

The CDR3, as DNA: TGTGCCAGCAGCGAATTTGAGGTGTGGCAGGGGACCTATGGCTACACCTTC. Its translation is CASSEFEVWQGTYGYTF. This rearrangement joins TRBV6-1 to TRBJ1-2; a weak D match, TRBD1 (6 bases). The germline CDR1 and CDR2 sequences are MNHNS and SASEGT. The CDR3 totals 17 residues. Trimming took off 6 bases at V and 4 bases at J, with 24 bases between the two ends.

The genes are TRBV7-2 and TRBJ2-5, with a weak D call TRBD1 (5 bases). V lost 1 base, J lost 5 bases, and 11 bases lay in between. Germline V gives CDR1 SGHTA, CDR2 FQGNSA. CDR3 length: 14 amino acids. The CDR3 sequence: CASSLGTFFETQYF. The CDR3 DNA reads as TGTGCCAGCAGCTTAGGGACATTCTTCGAGACCCAGTACTTC.

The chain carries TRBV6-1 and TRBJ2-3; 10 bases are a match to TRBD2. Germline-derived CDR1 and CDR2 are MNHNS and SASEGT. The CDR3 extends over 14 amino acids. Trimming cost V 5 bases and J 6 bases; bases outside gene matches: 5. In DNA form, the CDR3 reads TGTGCCAGCAGTAGCGGGAGGGCCTCGGATACGCAGTATTTT. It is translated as CASSSGRASDTQYF.

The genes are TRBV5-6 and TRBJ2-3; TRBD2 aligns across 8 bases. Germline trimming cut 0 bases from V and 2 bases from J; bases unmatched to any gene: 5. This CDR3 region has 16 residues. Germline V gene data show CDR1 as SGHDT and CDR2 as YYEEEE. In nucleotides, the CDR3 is TGTGCCAGCAGCTTGGATGCGGGAGGAGTCACAGATACGCAGTATTTT. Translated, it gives CASSLDAGGVTDTQYF. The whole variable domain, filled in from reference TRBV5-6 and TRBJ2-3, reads DAGVTQSPTHLIKTRGQQVTLRCSPKSGHDTVSWYQQALGQGPQFIFQYYEEEERQRGNFPDRFSGHQFPNYSSELNVNALLLGDSALYLCASSLDAGGVTDTQYFGPGTRLTVL.

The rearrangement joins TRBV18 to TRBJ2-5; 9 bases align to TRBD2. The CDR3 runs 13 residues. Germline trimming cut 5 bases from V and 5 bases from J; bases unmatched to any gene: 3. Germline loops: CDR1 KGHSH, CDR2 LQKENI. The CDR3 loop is CASSSSGIETQYF. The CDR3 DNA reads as TGTGCCAGCTCATCTAGCGGGATCGAGACCCAGTACTTC.

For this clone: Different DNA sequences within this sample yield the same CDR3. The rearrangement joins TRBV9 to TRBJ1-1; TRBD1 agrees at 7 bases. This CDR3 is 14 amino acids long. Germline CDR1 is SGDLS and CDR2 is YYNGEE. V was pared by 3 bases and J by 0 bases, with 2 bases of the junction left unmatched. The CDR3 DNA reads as TGTGCCAGCAGCGCCGACAGGGTGAACACTGAAGCTTTCTTT. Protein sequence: CASSADRVNTEAFF.

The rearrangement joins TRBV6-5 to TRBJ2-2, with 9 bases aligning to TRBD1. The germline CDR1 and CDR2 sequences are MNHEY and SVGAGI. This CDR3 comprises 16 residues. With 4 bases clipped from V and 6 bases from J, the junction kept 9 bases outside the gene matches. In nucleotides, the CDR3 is TGTGCCAGCAGTTTGAGGGACAGGGTTTACTCCGGGGAGCTGTTTTTT. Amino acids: CASSLRDRVYSGELFF.

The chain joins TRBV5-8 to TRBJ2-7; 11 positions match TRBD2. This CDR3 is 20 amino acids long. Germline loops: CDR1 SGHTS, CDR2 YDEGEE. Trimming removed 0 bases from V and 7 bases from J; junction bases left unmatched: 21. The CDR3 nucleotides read TGTGCCAGCAGCTTGGGGCCCTCCTGGGGAGGTAGCGGGAGGGCCCAAGAGCAGTACTTC. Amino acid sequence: CASSLGPSWGGSGRAQEQYF. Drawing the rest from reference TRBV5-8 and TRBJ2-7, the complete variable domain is EAGVTQSPTHLIKTRGQQATLRCSPISGHTSVYWYQQALGLGLQFLLWYDEGEERNRGNFPPRFSGRQFPNYSSELNVNALELEDSALYLCASSLGPSWGGSGRAQEQYFGPGTRLTVT.

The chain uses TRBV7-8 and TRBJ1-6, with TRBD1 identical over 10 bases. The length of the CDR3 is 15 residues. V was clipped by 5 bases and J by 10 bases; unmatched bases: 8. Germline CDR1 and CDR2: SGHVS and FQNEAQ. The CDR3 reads CASSPDRGQGSPLHF. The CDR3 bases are TGTGCCAGCAGCCCCGACAGGGGGCAAGGCTCACCCCTCCACTTT.

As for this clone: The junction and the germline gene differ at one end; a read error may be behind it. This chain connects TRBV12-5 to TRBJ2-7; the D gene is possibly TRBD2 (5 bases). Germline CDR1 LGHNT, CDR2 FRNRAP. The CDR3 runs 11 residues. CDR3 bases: TGTGCTAGTGGTTTGGGGACTCGTGTGTATTTC. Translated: CASGLGTRVYF. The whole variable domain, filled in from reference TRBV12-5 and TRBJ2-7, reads DARVTQTPRHKVTEMGQEVTMRCQPILGHNTVFWYRQTMMQGLELLAYFRNRAPLDDSGMPKDRFSAEMPDATLATLKIQPSEPRDSAVYFCASGLGTRVYFGPGTRLTVT.

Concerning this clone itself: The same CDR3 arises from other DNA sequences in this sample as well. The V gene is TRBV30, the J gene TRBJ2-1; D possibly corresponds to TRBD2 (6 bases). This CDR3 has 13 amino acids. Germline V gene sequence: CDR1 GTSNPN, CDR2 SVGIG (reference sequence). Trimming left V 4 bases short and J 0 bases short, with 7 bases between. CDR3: CAWTGSSYNEQFF. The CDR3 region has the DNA TGTGCCTGGACCGGGAGCTCCTACAATGAGCAGTTCTTC.

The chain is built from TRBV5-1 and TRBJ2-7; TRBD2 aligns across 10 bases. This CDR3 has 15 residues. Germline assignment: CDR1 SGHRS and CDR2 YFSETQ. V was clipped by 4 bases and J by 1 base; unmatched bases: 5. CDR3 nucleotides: TGCGCCAGCAGCGATACTAGCGGGGTTTCCTACGAGCAGTACTTC. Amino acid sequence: CASSDTSGVSYEQYF. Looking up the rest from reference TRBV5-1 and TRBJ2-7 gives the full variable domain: KAGVTQTPRYLIKTRGQQVTLSCSPISGHRSVSWYQQTPGQGLQFLFEYFSETQRNKGNFPGRFSGRQFSNSRSEMNVSTLELGDSALYLCASSDTSGVSYEQYFGPGTRLTVT.

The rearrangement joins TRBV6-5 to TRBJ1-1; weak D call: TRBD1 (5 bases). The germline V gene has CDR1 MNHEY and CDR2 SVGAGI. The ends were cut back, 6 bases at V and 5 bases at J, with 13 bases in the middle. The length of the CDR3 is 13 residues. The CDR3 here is CASRRGASTEAFF. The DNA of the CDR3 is TGTGCCAGCAGGCGCGGGGCTAGTACTGAAGCTTTCTTT.

The CDR3 loop is CASSMSGMATQYF. DNA for the CDR3: TGTGCCAGCAGCATGTCAGGGATGGCGACCCAGTACTTC. V is TRBV5-6 and J is TRBJ2-5; a possible D gene is TRBD1 (5 bases). Trimming removed 4 bases at V and 7 bases at J, with 14 bases between. The CDR3 is 13 amino acids. Germline assignment: CDR1 SGHDT and CDR2 YYEEEE.

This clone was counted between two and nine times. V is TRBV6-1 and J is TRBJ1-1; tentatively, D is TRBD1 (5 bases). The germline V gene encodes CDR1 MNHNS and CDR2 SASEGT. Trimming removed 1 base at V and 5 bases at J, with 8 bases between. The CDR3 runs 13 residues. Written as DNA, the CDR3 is TGTGCCAGCAGTGAAGTAAGACAGACTGAAGCTTTCTTT. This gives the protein CASSEVRQTEAFF.

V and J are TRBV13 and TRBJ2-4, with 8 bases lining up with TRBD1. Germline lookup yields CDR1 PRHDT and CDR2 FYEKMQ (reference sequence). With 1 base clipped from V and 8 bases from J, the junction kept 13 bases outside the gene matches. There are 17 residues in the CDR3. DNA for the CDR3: TGTGCCAGCAGCTTAGAGGGGCAGGGGGCGAGGGTCGACATTCAGTACTTC. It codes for CASSLEGQGARVDIQYF.

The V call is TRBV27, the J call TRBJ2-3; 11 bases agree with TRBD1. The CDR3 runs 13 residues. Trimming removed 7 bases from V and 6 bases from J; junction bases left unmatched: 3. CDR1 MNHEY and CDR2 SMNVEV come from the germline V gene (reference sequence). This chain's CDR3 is CASTGQGADTQYF. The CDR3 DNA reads TGTGCCAGCACCGGACAGGGGGCGGATACGCAGTATTTT.

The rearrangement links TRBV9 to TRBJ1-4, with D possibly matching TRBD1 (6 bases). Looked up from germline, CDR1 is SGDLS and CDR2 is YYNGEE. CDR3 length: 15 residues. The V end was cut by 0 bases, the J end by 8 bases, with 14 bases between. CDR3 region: CASSVEVRGNEKLFF. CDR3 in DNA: TGTGCCAGCAGCGTAGAAGTCAGGGGCAACGAAAAACTGTTTTTT.

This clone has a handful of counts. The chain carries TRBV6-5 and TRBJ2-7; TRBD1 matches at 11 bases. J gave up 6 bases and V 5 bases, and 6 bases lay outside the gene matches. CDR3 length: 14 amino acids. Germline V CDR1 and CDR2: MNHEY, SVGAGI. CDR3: CASSPGTGGSEQYF. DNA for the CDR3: TGTGCCAGCAGTCCCGGGACAGGGGGTAGCGAGCAGTACTTC.

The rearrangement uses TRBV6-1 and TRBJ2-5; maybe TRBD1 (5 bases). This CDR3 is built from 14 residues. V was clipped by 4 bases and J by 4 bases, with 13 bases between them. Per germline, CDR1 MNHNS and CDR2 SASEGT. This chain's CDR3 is CASSVGQGRETQYF. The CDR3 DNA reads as TGTGCCAGCAGTGTGGGGCAGGGTAGAGAGACCCAGTACTTC.

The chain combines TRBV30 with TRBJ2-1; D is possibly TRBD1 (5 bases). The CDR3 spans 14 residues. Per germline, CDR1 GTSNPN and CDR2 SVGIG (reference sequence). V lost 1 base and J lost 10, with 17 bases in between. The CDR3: CAWSDRSFSYEQFF. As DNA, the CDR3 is TGTGCCTGGAGTGACAGGAGCTTTTCCTACGAGCAGTTCTTC.

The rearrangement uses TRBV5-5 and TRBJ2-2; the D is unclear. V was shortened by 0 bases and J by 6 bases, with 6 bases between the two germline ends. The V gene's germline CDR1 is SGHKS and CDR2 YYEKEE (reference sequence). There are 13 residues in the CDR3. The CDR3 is CASSLGLAGELFF. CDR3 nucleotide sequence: TGTGCCAGCAGCTTGGGGCTAGCCGGGGAGCTGTTTTTT.

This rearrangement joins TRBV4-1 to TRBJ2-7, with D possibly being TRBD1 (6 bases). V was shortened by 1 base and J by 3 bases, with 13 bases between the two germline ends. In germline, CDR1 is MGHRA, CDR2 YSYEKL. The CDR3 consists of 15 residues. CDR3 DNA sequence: TGCGCCAGCAGCCAAGTCGAGGGGGTTCACTACGAGCAGTACTTC. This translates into CASSQVEGVHYEQYF.